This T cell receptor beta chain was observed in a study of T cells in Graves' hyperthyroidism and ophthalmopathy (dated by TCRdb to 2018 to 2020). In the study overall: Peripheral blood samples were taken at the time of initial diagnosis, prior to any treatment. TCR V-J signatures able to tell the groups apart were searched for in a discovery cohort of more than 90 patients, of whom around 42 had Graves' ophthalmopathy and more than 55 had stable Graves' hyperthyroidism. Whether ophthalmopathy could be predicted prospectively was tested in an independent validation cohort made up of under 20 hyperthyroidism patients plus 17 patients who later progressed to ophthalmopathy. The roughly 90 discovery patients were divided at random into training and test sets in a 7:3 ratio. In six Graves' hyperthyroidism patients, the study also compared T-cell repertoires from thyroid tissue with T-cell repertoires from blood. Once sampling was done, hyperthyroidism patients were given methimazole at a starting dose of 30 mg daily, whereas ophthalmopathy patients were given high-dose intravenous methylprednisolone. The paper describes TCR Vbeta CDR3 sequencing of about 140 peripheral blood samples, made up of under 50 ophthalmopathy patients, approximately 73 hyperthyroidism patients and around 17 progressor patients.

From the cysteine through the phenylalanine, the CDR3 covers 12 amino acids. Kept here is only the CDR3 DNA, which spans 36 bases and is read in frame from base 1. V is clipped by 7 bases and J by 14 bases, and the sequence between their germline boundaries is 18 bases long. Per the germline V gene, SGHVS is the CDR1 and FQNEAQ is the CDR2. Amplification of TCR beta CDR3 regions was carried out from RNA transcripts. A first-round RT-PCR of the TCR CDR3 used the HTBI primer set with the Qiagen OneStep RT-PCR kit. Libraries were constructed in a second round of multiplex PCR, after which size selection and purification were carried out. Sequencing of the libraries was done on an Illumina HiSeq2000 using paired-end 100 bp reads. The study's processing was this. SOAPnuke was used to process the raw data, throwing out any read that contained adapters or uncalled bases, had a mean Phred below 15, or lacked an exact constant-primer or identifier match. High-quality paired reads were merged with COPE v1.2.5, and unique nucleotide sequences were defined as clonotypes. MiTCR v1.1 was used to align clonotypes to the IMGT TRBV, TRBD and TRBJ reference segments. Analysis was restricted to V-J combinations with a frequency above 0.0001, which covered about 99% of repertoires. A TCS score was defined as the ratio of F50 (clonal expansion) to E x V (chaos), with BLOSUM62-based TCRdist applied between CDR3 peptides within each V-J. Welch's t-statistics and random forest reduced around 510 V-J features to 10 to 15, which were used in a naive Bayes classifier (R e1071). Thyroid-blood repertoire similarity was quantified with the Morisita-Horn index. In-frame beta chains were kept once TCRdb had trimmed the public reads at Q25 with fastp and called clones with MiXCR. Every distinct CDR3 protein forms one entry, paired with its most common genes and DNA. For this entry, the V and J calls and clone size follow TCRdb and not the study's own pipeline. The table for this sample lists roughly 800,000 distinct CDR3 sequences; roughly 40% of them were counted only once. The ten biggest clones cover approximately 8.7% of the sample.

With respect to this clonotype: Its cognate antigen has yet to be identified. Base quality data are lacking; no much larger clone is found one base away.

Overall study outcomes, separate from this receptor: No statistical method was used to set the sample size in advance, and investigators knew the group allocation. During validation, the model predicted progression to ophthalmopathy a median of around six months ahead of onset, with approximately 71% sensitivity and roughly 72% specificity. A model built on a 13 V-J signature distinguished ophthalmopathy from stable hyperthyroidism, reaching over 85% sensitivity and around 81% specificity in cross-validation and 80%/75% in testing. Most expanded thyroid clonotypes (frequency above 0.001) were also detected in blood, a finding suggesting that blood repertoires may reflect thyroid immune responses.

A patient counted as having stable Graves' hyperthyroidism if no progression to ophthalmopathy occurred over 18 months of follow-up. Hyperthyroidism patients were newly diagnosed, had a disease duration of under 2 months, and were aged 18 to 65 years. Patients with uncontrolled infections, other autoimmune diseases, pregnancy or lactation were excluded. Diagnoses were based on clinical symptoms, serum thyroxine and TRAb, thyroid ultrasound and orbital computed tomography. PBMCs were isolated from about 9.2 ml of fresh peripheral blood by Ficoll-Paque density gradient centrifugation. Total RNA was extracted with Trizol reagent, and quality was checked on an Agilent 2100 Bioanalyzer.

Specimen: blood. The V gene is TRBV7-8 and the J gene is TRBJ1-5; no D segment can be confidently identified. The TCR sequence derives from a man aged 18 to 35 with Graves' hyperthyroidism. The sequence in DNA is TGTGCCAGCACCACCCCGGGAGGGCTCGAGCATTTT. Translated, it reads CASTTPGGLEHF. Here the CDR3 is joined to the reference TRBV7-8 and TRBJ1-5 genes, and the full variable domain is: GAGVSQSPRYKVAKRGQDVALRCDPISGHVSLFWYQQALGQGPEFLTYFQNEAQLDKSGLPSDRFFAERPEGSVSTLKIQRTQQEDSAVYLCASTTPGGLEHFGDGTRLSIL.